A selection of T cell receptor beta chains follows, all from one sample in a study of T cells in Graves' hyperthyroidism and ophthalmopathy. One entry per CDR3 protein results from TCRdb running MiXCR on the multiplex PCR reads. This sample has some 300,000 distinct CDR3 sequences, with approximately 14% found just once. Sequences were obtained from blood. These receptors originate from a middle-aged woman with Graves' hyperthyroidism. Each CDR3 is given with its conserved first and last residue. A D gene is named only where the DNA matches it firmly. A clone size is listed for some rows: how often the clone was seen (once, few, many), or a class if it is expanded.

v_gene	j_gene	d_gene	abundance	CDR3nt	CDR3aa
TRBV2	TRBJ2-3	TRBD1	many	TGTGCCAGCAGTCTACAGGGGCAGACAACAGATACGCAGTATTTT	CASSLQGQTTDTQYF
TRBV9	TRBJ1-6	.	.	TGTGCCAGCAGCGTAGGGTCAGGGGCCGATTTTAATTCACCCCTCCACTTT	CASSVGSGADFNSPLHF
TRBV20-1	TRBJ2-3	.	many	TGCAGTGCTAGAGATATAGGGGAAACAGATACGCAGTATTTT	CSARDIGETDTQYF
TRBV28	TRBJ2-6	TRBD1	many	TGTGCCAGCAGTTCCGTCCCGGGACAGGGGACTGGGGCCAACGTCCTGACTTTC	CASSSVPGQGTGANVLTF
TRBV27	TRBJ2-1	TRBD2	.	TGTGCCAGCAGTCCCGGGACTAGCGGATCCTACAATGAGCAGTTCTTC	CASSPGTSGSYNEQFF
TRBV2	TRBJ1-4	.	many	TGTGCCAGCAGTGTAACAGTGACGATAGAAAAACTGTTTTTT	CASSVTVTIEKLFF
TRBV27	TRBJ2-7	TRBD1	many	TGTGCCAGCAGTTTATCTACAGGGGATGCAAGCGAGCAGTACTTC	CASSLSTGDASEQYF
TRBV20-1	TRBJ2-1	.	few	TGCAGTGCTAGAGATCTGGCGGGAACCAATGAGCAGTTCTTC	CSARDLAGTNEQFF
TRBV4-2	TRBJ1-3	TRBD1	few	TGTGCCAGCAGCCAAAGGTCCGCAGGGGGCTCTGGAAACACCATATATTTT	CASSQRSAGGSGNTIYF
TRBV27	TRBJ2-1	TRBD1	many	TGTGCCAGCAGCGCCGGGACAGGGTATTTCGATGAGCAGTTCTTC	CASSAGTGYFDEQFF
TRBV28	TRBJ2-3	.	many	TGTGCCAGCAGTTGGACCGGGACAAACCCCACAGATACGCAGTATTTT	CASSWTGTNPTDTQYF
TRBV18	TRBJ1-1	.	.	TGTGCCAGCTCCCCCCCCCACAAGAACACTGAAGCTTTCTTT	CASSPPHKNTEAFF
TRBV27	TRBJ2-1	TRBD2	many	TGTGCCAGCAGATTTAGCGGGGCCCCCTACAATGAGCAGTTCTTC	CASRFSGAPYNEQFF
TRBV12-3/TRBV12-4	TRBJ2-3	TRBD2	many	TGTGCCAGCAGGGTGAGCGGGAGTACAGATACGCAGTATTTT	CASRVSGSTDTQYF
TRBV27	TRBJ1-4	.	many	TGTGCCAGCAGTTTATTAACGGAGATGGAAAAACTGTTTTTT	CASSLLTEMEKLFF
TRBV19	TRBJ2-2	TRBD1	few	TGTGCCAGTAGTGGCAGGGGGCGGGACACCGGGGAGCTGTTTTTT	CASSGRGRDTGELFF
TRBV5-1	TRBJ1-2	TRBD1	.	TGCGCCAGCAGCTTGGTCGGCAGGGGGGATGGCTACACCTTC	CASSLVGRGDGYTF
TRBV2	TRBJ1-2	.	many	TGTGCCAGCAGTGAAAACAGGGAAATATATGGCTACACCTTC	CASSENREIYGYTF
TRBV20-1	TRBJ2-3	TRBD1	few	TGCAGTGCTCCTTGGGACAGGGTCTCTTGGGATACGCAGTATTTT	CSAPWDRVSWDTQYF
TRBV9	TRBJ2-2	TRBD2	few	TGTGCCAGCAGCGAGGGGCCTAGCGGGACTAACACCGGGGAGCTGTTTTTT	CASSEGPSGTNTGELFF
TRBV11-3	TRBJ2-2	TRBD2	many	TGTGCCAGCAGCCGAAGCGGGAGCCGCGGGACCGGGGAGCTGTTTTTT	CASSRSGSRGTGELFF
TRBV20-1	TRBJ2-3	.	many	TGCAGTGCCCAGGACAGCACAGATACGCAGTATTTT	CSAQDSTDTQYF
TRBV28	TRBJ2-3	.	many	TGTGCCAGCATAGACGGTTTGGAAGATACGCAGTATTTT	CASIDGLEDTQYF
TRBV5-1	TRBJ1-3	TRBD1	many	TGCGCCAGCAGCTTGACGGGACAGGGGGCGATAGGAAACACCATATATTTT	CASSLTGQGAIGNTIYF
TRBV11-2	TRBJ1-1	.	many	TGTGCCAGCAGCGCCTACCTGAACACTGAAGCTTTCTTT	CASSAYLNTEAFF
TRBV14	TRBJ1-1	.	many	TGTGCCAGCAGCCCACGACGATCCTGGGAGAGCACTGAAGCTTTCTTT	CASSPRRSWESTEAFF
TRBV13	TRBJ2-4	.	many	TGTGCCAGCAGCTTACCTGAGGGGACCAAAAACATTCAGTACTTC	CASSLPEGTKNIQYF
TRBV6-5	TRBJ2-1	TRBD2	many	TGTGCCAGCAGTTACCGGTATCCCGGGACTACCTACTACAATGAGCAGTTCTTC	CASSYRYPGTTYYNEQFF
TRBV2	TRBJ1-1	.	many	TGTGCCAGTCTAATGAACACTGAAGCTTTCTTT	CASLMNTEAFF